The sequence of this T cell receptor (beta chain) was determined in a study of T cells in Graves' hyperthyroidism and ophthalmopathy. Study overall: The initial diagnosis was the point when peripheral blood was collected, ahead of any treatment.

This clonotype appeared many times. The CDR3 consists of 14 residues. Trimming cost V 4 bases and J 8 bases; bases outside gene matches: 3. Amplified TCR beta CDR3 regions derived from RNA transcripts. RT-PCR in the first round (using the HTBI primer set) targeted the TCR CDR3. TCRdb itself ran the multiplex PCR reads through MiXCR, one entry per CDR3 protein. The sample includes roughly 350,000 distinct CDR3 sequences, roughly 13% of them seen just once. Sequences were obtained from blood. The receptor's source is a woman aged 40-49 years with Graves' ophthalmopathy. V is TRBV12-3 or TRBV12-4 and J is TRBJ1-6, with 9 bases identical to TRBD1. The CDR3: CASSSGTGYSPLHF. In DNA, the CDR3 is TGTGCCAGCAGTTCCGGGACAGGGTATTCACCCCTCCACTTT.